A selection of T cell receptor beta chains follows, all from one sample in a study of cytomegalovirus exposure and HLA in healthy donors. Using immunoSEQ multiplex PCR, the repertoire was profiled, and TCRdb retains in-frame clones only, with some absent. The table shows under 250,000 clones, with approximately 85% occurring only once. What was sequenced was PBMCs. These receptors came from a woman in her forties or fifties in good health and CMV-seronegative. The CDR3 runs from the conserved cysteine through the conserved F or W. A D gene is named only where the DNA matches it firmly. Clone sizes are given selectively: once, few, many, or a class where the clone is expanded.

TRBD1,.,TRBV6-5,TRBJ1-5,CASRRDRFNQPQHF,TGTGCCAGCCGCCGGGACAGGTTCAATCAGCCCCAGCATTTT
TRBD1,few,TRBV30,TRBJ1-1,CAWDRENTEAFF,TGTGCCTGGGACAGGGAGAACACTGAAGCTTTCTTT
TRBD2,.,TRBV5-1,TRBJ2-1,CASSRSGNSYNEQFF,TGCGCCAGCAGCCGGAGCGGGAACTCCTACAATGAGCAGTTCTTC
TRBD1,.,TRBV28,TRBJ1-4,CASSFVTRDSREKLFF,TGTGCCAGCAGTTTCGTCACCCGGGACAGCCGTGAAAAACTGTTTTTT
.,.,TRBV6-5,TRBJ1-6,CASSTGLNSPLHF,TGTGCCAGCAGCACCGGGTTAAATTCACCCCTCCACTTT
.,few,TRBV5-1,TRBJ2-2,CASSRRVTGELFF,TGCGCCAGCAGCCGGAGGGTCACCGGGGAGCTGTTTTTT
TRBD1,.,TRBV19,TRBJ1-1,CASSTTGGRTEAFF,TGTGCCAGTAGTACGACAGGGGGCAGGACTGAAGCTTTCTTT
.,few,TRBV5-5,TRBJ2-7,CASSLVGPYEQYF,TGTGCCAGCAGCTTGGTTGGCCCCTACGAGCAGTACTTC
.,.,TRBV21-1,TRBJ2-5,CASSKEAETQYF,TGTGCCAGCAGCAAGGAGGCAGAGACCCAGTACTTC
.,once,TRBV2,TRBJ1-4,CASRKERGSGEKLFF,TGTGCCAGCAGGAAGGAAAGGGGTAGCGGAGAAAAACTGTTTTTT
.,.,TRBV19,TRBJ2-3,CASREDTDTQYF,TGTGCCAGTCGAGAGGACACAGATACGCAGTATTTT
.,.,TRBV7-8,TRBJ2-5,CASSGLRKDWQYF,TGTGCCAGCAGCGGACTAAGGAAGGACTGGCAGTACTTC
.,.,TRBV7-2,TRBJ2-7,CASSFFTGYEQYF,TGTGCCAGCAGCTTCTTCACGGGGTACGAGCAGTACTTC
.,few,TRBV4-2,TRBJ2-7,CASSPARASSYEQYF,TGTGCCAGCAGCCCTGCGAGAGCAAGTTCCTACGAGCAGTACTTC
.,.,TRBV5-1,TRBJ1-5,CASSLMGQGNQPQHF,TGCGCCAGCAGCTTAATGGGTCAGGGCAATCAGCCCCAGCATTTT
.,.,TRBV28,TRBJ2-7,CASSLWGRGSSYEQYF,TGTGCCAGCAGTTTATGGGGAAGGGGCAGCTCCTACGAGCAGTACTTC
.,.,TRBV7-6,TRBJ2-5,CASSLGASGETQHF,TGTGCCAGCAGCTTAGGGGCCAGCGGAGAGACCCAGCACTTC
.,.,TRBV6-1,TRBJ2-1,CASSEAWRQGKSYNEQFF,TGTGCCAGCAGTGAAGCATGGCGACAAGGAAAAAGCTACAATGAGCAGTTCTTC
.,.,TRBV28,TRBJ1-3,CASSSPEGAGNTIYF,TGTGCCAGCAGTAGCCCCGAGGGGGCTGGAAACACCATATATTTT
TRBD2,.,TRBV29-1,TRBJ2-1,CSVEDTSGGGPANEQFF,TGCAGCGTTGAAGATACCTCCGGGGGAGGGCCCGCCAATGAGCAGTTCTTC
.,few,TRBV28,TRBJ2-7,CASSLLRGGTDLKEQYF,TGTGCCAGCAGTTTATTAAGGGGCGGGACGGATCTCAAAGAGCAGTACTTC
TRBD1,.,TRBV28,TRBJ1-2,CATATFGTGLYGYTF,TGTGCCACCGCTACCTTCGGGACAGGGTTATATGGCTACACCTTC
.,.,TRBV28,TRBJ2-3,CASSSRGGGTDTQYF,TGTGCCAGCAGTTCCCGGGGAGGAGGCACAGATACGCAGTATTTT
TRBD1,.,TRBV4-2,TRBJ2-7,CASSQGHSPGQGVYEQYF,TGTGCCAGCAGTCAAGGGCATTCTCCGGGACAGGGGGTCTACGAGCAGTACTTC
TRBD1,once,TRBV10-3,TRBJ1-2,CAISTGQGGRDYGYTF,TGTGCCATCAGTACGGGACAGGGCGGAAGGGACTATGGCTACACCTTC
TRBD1,.,TRBV15,TRBJ2-7,CATSLSGTGDYEQYF,TGTGCCACCAGCTTATCCGGGACAGGGGACTACGAGCAGTACTTC
TRBD2,.,TRBV14,TRBJ2-1,CASSPRMAGGGPYNEQFF,TGTGCCAGCAGCCCCCGCATGGCGGGAGGGGGTCCCTACAATGAGCAGTTCTTC
TRBD1,.,TRBV7-9,TRBJ2-3,CASSFTDRNLGDTQYF,TGTGCCAGCAGCTTCACGGACAGGAACTTAGGAGATACGCAGTATTTT
TRBD2,.,TRBV5-1,TRBJ2-7,CASSLGTSGSYEQYF,TGCGCCAGCAGCCTCGGGACTAGCGGGAGCTACGAGCAGTACTTC
.,.,TRBV10-2,TRBJ1-1,CASSESNLVAFF,TGCGCCAGCAGTGAGTCGAATTTAGTAGCTTTCTTT
.,.,TRBV9,TRBJ2-1,CASSPRPDSSYTPSYNEQFF,TGTGCCAGCAGCCCCAGACCGGACTCAAGTTACACCCCCTCCTACAATGAGCAGTTCTTC
.,.,TRBV28,TRBJ2-7,CASKGVAPVEQYF,TGTGCCAGCAAGGGGGTGGCGCCTGTCGAGCAGTACTTC
TRBD2,.,TRBV10-2,TRBJ2-7,CASSQGLAGHYEQYF,TGCGCCAGCAGTCAGGGACTAGCGGGGCACTACGAGCAGTACTTC
TRBD2,.,TRBV7-9,TRBJ2-3,CAQQREGTDTQYF,TGTGCCCAGCAGCGGGAGGGCACAGATACGCAGTATTTT
TRBD2,.,TRBV7-2,TRBJ2-7,CASSAPKAGGLYEQYF,TGTGCCAGCAGCGCCCCTAAAGCGGGAGGGCTCTACGAGCAGTACTTC
TRBD1,.,TRBV7-2,TRBJ1-1,CASRHDTGGAFF,TGTGCCAGCAGACATGACACAGGGGGAGCTTTCTTT
.,.,TRBV10-2,TRBJ2-3,CASKGRVKYAEYF,TGCGCCAGCAAAGGGCGGGTTAAATACGCAGAGTATTTT
.,.,TRBV18,TRBJ1-1,CASSSIADSEAFF,TGTGCCAGCTCATCCATTGCCGACAGTGAAGCTTTCTTT
TRBD1,.,TRBV10-3,TRBJ1-3,CAIRGQLLSGNTIYF,TGTGCCATCAGGGGACAGTTGCTCTCTGGAAACACCATATATTTT
TRBD1,.,TRBV30,TRBJ2-1,CAWSSRTGREQFF,TGTGCCTGGAGTTCCCGGACAGGGCGGGAGCAGTTCTTC
TRBD1,.,TRBV28,TRBJ2-5,CASLSQGEETQYF,TGTGCCAGCCTTTCGCAGGGGGAGGAGACCCAGTACTTC
.,.,TRBV25-1,TRBJ2-3,CASSELRGGADTQYF,TGTGCCAGCAGTGAATTACGGGGAGGAGCCGATACGCAGTATTTT
.,.,TRBV30,TRBJ1-1,CAWSGLGSREAFF,TGTGCCTGGAGTGGCCTCGGGTCGCGTGAAGCTTTCTTT
TRBD1,.,TRBV6-4,TRBJ2-6,CATRRTGGGAGANVLTF,TGTGCCACTCGAAGGACAGGGGGCGGAGCTGGGGCCAACGTCCTGACTTTC
TRBD2,.,TRBV5-4,TRBJ2-3,CASSPSGREADTQYF,TGTGCCAGCAGCCCTTCTGGGCGGGAGGCAGATACGCAGTATTTT
.,.,TRBV7-9,TRBJ1-3,CASSLVMSSGNTIYF,TGTGCCAGCAGCTTAGTAATGAGCTCTGGAAACACCATATATTTT
TRBD2,.,TRBV28,TRBJ2-3,CASSLGGVRGDTDTQYF,TGTGCCAGCAGTTTAGGGGGGGTACGGGGGGACACAGATACGCAGTATTTT
.,.,TRBV29-1,TRBJ2-7,CSGAIRMEQYF,TGCAGTGGAGCTATACGGATGGAGCAGTACTTC
TRBD2,.,TRBV11-2,TRBJ2-7,CASSALAGGLYEQYF,TGTGCCAGCAGCGCTCTAGCGGGAGGTCTATACGAGCAGTACTTC
TRBD2,.,TRBV5-4,TRBJ2-1,CASHLLAGVGEQFF,TGTGCCAGTCATCTACTAGCGGGAGTTGGTGAGCAGTTCTTC
.,.,TRBV11-3,TRBJ2-7,CASSPGRVSYEQYF,TGTGCCAGCAGCCCTGGCAGGGTAAGCTACGAGCAGTACTTC
TRBD1,.,TRBV6-6,TRBJ2-7,CASRWGQGREYEQYF,TGTGCCAGCAGATGGGGACAGGGAAGGGAATACGAGCAGTACTTC